The present T cell receptor beta chain was sequenced within a study of response to subunit inactivated influenza vaccine. Remarks on this clonotype: Antigen specificity is unknown.

TCRdb re-derived calls from the RT-PCR reads in MiXCR, one entry per CDR3 protein. This sample has about 800,000 distinct CDR3 sequences; about 20% occur once, and the top ten carry roughly 10%. Study observations and caveats: The authors put forward the suggestion that each seasonal influenza vaccination may bring in only a limited number of new T cells.

Unmatched junction bases numbered 4, after V lost 8 bases and J lost 0 bases. In germline, CDR1 is DFQATT, CDR2 SNEGSKA (reference sequence). This CDR3 comprises 14 residues. V gene TRBV20-1 combines with J gene TRBJ2-6, with 7 nucleotides matching TRBD1. The source of this sequence is a man aged 50 to 60 who received an inactivated influenza vaccine. The sequencing here drew on PBMCs from blood, taken roughly 5 days after vaccination. The CDR3 DNA follows: TGCAGTCCAACAGGGGACTCTGGGGCCAACGTCCTGACTTTC. Encoded protein: CSPTGDSGANVLTF.